These 8 T cell receptor beta chains share one sample of origin, sequenced in a study of shared clonotypes between healthy human individuals. The table came from immunoSEQ multiplex PCR; TCRdb's copy has only in-frame clones and leaves some out. In the table there are about 470,000 clones, roughly 83% of which are singletons. The sequenced sample consisted of PBMCs. These receptors all come from a middle-aged woman in good health. Some clones in this sample may be carry-over from other donors' samples.

This clone appeared a few times. The J gene is TRBJ2-1, the V gene TRBV11-2; D is ambiguous. The V and J ends lost 5 bases and 7 bases respectively, with 18 bases between them. The CDR3 is 15 amino acids. Germline V lookup: CDR1 SGHAT, CDR2 FQNNGV. CDR3 protein: CASSQNGLPFNEQFF. CDR3 in DNA: TGTGCCAGCAGCCAAAATGGGCTACCTTTTAATGAGCAGTTCTTC.

The rearrangement joins TRBV27 to TRBJ1-5; D remains unclear. From germline, CDR1 is MNHEY and CDR2 SMNVEV (reference sequence). The CDR3 runs 13 residues. V was pared by 6 bases and J by 7 bases, with 13 bases between. CDR3 protein: CASRPWTGQPQHF. DNA for the CDR3: TGTGCCAGCAGGCCTTGGACCGGGCAGCCCCAGCATTTT.

The chain couples TRBV6-5 to TRBJ2-7; D is unresolved. The V end was cut by 4 bases, the J end by 7 bases, with 11 bases between. CDR1 MNHEY and CDR2 SVGAGI come from the germline V gene. The CDR3 has 12 residues. CDR3 sequence reads: CASSFDQGEQYF. CDR3 coding DNA: TGTGCCAGCAGTTTCGACCAAGGGGAGCAGTACTTC.

The chain links TRBV11-2 to TRBJ2-1, with 11 bases identical to TRBD2. Germline V lookup: CDR1 SGHAT, CDR2 FQNNGV. The trim removed 5 bases at V and 3 bases at J, leaving 6 bases unmatched. The CDR3 extends over 16 amino acids. CDR3 sequence reads: CASSARGLAGYNEQFF. The CDR3 nucleotides read TGTGCCAGCAGCGCGCGAGGACTAGCGGGCTACAATGAGCAGTTCTTC.

The genes are TRBV2 and TRBJ2-3; 9 bases are a match to TRBD2. CDR3 length: 16 amino acids. The germline V gene has CDR1 SNHLY and CDR2 FYNNEI. V shed 7 bases and J 3 bases; nucleotides not matched to a gene: 11. The CDR3 DNA reads as TGTGCCAGCACTCCCGGGGCGGGAGGGGCAACAGATACGCAGTATTTT. Encoded protein: CASTPGAGGATDTQYF.

The chain is built from TRBV7-9 and TRBJ2-2; 13 bases match TRBD2. There are 17 residues in the CDR3. V shed 5 bases, J shed 4 bases, and the junction held 7 bases outside the gene matches. Germline V gives CDR1 SEHNR, CDR2 FQNEAQ (reference sequence). As DNA, the CDR3 is TGTGCCAGCAGCCCCGGACTAGCGGGAGTTCTCACCGGGGAGCTGTTTTTT. Its protein is CASSPGLAGVLTGELFF.

The CDR3: CASSPGANVLTF. As DNA, the CDR3 is TGTGCCAGCAGTCCTGGGGCCAACGTCCTGACTTTC. The chain links TRBV6-5 to TRBJ2-6; no clear D gene. The CDR3 covers 12 residues. With 5 bases removed from V and 2 bases from J, the gap between germline ends came to 1 base. The germline V gene encodes CDR1 MNHEY and CDR2 SVGAGI.

This rearrangement joins TRBV30 to TRBJ1-2; the D gene is possibly TRBD1 (5 bases). This CDR3 contains 16 residues. Trimming left V 3 bases short and J 2 bases short, with 19 bases between. Germline CDR1 GTSNPN, CDR2 SVGIG (reference sequence). The DNA of the CDR3 is TGTGCCTGGAGAGGAGGCCCGGGGACCGGCAACTATGGCTACACCTTC. This encodes CAWRGGPGTGNYGYTF.